This TCR beta chain was observed in a study of T cell responses to AZD1222 COVID-19 vaccine. Libraries were prepared by immunoSEQ multiplex PCR; TCRdb keeps only in-frame clonotypes and omits some of them. The data show approximately 80,000 clones, more than 85% seen once. The CDR3 sequence is 13 residues long. V trimming: 6 bases; J trimming: 12 bases; junction bases outside the gene matches: 11. Germline assignment: CDR1 KGHSH and CDR2 LQKENI. The specimen was peripheral blood, collected 28 days after the second AZD1222 dose. This receptor was identified in an adult who received the AZD1222 COVID-19 vaccine. The V and J genes are TRBV18 and TRBJ2-1, with 7 bases that match TRBD2. DNA for the CDR3: TGTGCCAGCTCGCCAGGACTAGTCGAGTGGCAGTTCTTC. This gives the protein CASSPGLVEWQFF.